The 18 T cell receptor beta chains listed next were all sequenced from one sample in a study of T cell responses to AZD1222 COVID-19 vaccine (dated by TCRdb to the early 2020s). The library was generated by the immunoSEQ multiplex PCR assay. Imported from immuneACCESS, the table was reduced by TCRdb to in-frame sequences with V and J called. These copies leave out some clones; in studies compared against another copy, an unresolved V gene accounts for under half, and the cause of the remainder is not known. The sample includes approximately 120,000 clones, with approximately 85% observed a single time. Almost 4.5% of the sample is held by the ten biggest clonotypes. According to the study, the label for this sample's time point signals: about 28 days (+/-7) after the second vaccine dose. This specimen consisted of peripheral blood, obtained 28 days after the second AZD1222 dose. The receptor set was obtained from an adult who received the AZD1222 COVID-19 vaccine.

The CDR3 DNA is TGTGCCAGCACGACGGGTCCTAGCACAGATACGCAGTATTTT. As protein: CASTTGPSTDTQYF. This chain uses TRBV25-1 with TRBJ2-3; D is undetermined. This CDR3 is 14 amino acids long. Trimming pared 7 bases from V and 0 bases from J, leaving 11 bases between. CDR1 and CDR2 (germline): MGHDK, SYGVNS. The full variable domain, rest sourced from reference TRBV25-1 and TRBJ2-3, is EADIYQTPRYLVIGTGKKITLECSQTMGHDKMYWYQQDPGMELHLIHYSYGVNSTEKGDLSSESTVSRIRTEHFPLTLESARPSHTSQYLCASTTGPSTDTQYFGPGTRLTVL.

The chain joins TRBV27 to TRBJ2-1; D might be TRBD1 (5 bases). Trimming took off 11 bases at V and 3 bases at J, with 17 bases between the two ends. CDR1 and CDR2 from the germline V gene are MNHEY and SMNVEV (reference sequence). This CDR3 comprises 14 residues. This chain's CDR3 is CASLRGTGYNEQFF. The CDR3 DNA reads as TGTGCCTCCCTTAGGGGAACGGGCTACAATGAGCAGTTCTTC.

The chain carries TRBV9 and TRBJ2-7; 9 nucleotides match TRBD1. The J segment lost 3 bases and the V segment lost 0 bases, leaving 10 bases of the junction unmatched. This CDR3 contains 17 residues. In germline, CDR1 is SGDLS, CDR2 YYNGEE. CDR3 protein: CASSVGPTGGVFYEQYF. The CDR3 bases are TGTGCCAGCAGCGTAGGTCCAACAGGGGGCGTTTTCTACGAGCAGTACTTC. The variable domain in full, with the rest retrieved from reference TRBV9 and TRBJ2-7, is DSGVTQTPKHLITATGQRVTLRCSPRSGDLSVYWYQQSLDQGLQFLIQYYNGEERAKGNILERFSAQQFPDLHSELNLSSLELGDSALYFCASSVGPTGGVFYEQYFGPGTRLTVT.

The chain uses TRBV7-9 and TRBJ1-2; TRBD1 might be the D (5 bases). The germline gives CDR1 SEHNR, CDR2 FQNEAQ (reference sequence). V gave up 5 bases and J gave up 3 bases, with 22 bases separating them. The CDR3 extends over 17 amino acids. This CDR3 reads CASSPPLLGGDYYGYTF. CDR3 nucleotides: TGTGCCAGCAGCCCGCCGTTGTTGGGGGGGGATTACTATGGCTACACCTTC.

The V and J genes are TRBV28 and TRBJ1-2, with TRBD1 matching over 8 bases. V dropped 5 bases and J dropped 8; count of bases not matched to a gene: 4. The CDR3 covers 12 residues. Germline CDR1 reads MDHEN; CDR2 reads SYDVKM. CDR3 amino acids: CASSTGGLGYTF. The DNA for the CDR3 is TGTGCCAGCAGTACAGGGGGGTTAGGCTACACCTTC.

CDR3: CASTGAGTYNEQFF. For the CDR3, the DNA is TGTGCCAGCACTGGCGCAGGGACCTACAATGAGCAGTTCTTC. This rearrangement joins TRBV6-5 to TRBJ2-1, with D possibly TRBD1 on 5 matching bases. Trimming cost V 7 bases and J 2 bases, with 12 bases left between them. The germline V gene has CDR1 MNHEY and CDR2 SVGAGI. This CDR3 is 14 amino acids long.

V usage is TRBV9 and J usage is TRBJ2-5; D remains ambiguous. Deletions cut 4 bases from V and 4 bases from J, with 20 bases between. From germline, CDR1 is SGDLS and CDR2 YYNGEE. The CDR3 consists of 16 residues. The CDR3 DNA reads as TGTGCCAGCAGCCCCCGAGGTGCGGCCGCGGCAGAGACCCAGTACTTC. Its protein is CASSPRGAAAAETQYF.

V gene TRBV5-4 combines with J gene TRBJ2-5; 12 nucleotides align to TRBD1. The J segment lost 5 bases and the V segment lost 3 bases, leaving 5 bases of the junction unmatched. The CDR3 has 15 residues. The V gene's germline CDR1 is SGHNT and CDR2 YYREEE (reference sequence). CDR3: CASSYGTGGFETQYF. The DNA for the CDR3 is TGTGCCAGCAGCTACGGGACAGGGGGCTTCGAGACCCAGTACTTC.

The chain employs TRBV5-4 and TRBJ2-5; D may be TRBD2 (5 bases). The V gene lost 4 bases and the J gene lost 4 bases, with 5 bases spanning the gap. This CDR3 region has 11 residues. Germline CDR1 SGHNT, CDR2 YYREEE (reference sequence). CDR3: CASSRGETQYF. For the CDR3, the DNA is TGTGCCAGCAGCCGGGGAGAGACCCAGTACTTC.

This chain joins TRBV6-5 and TRBJ2-5; D is unresolved. Germline V lookup: CDR1 MNHEY, CDR2 SVGAGI. With 0 bases removed from V and 5 bases from J, the gap between germline ends came to 10 bases. This CDR3 is built from 14 residues. DNA of the CDR3: TGTGCCAGCAGTTACTCCCTTGGTGGGGAGACCCAGTACTTC. Residues: CASSYSLGGETQYF.

The rearrangement joins TRBV7-2 to TRBJ2-5; D is perhaps TRBD2 (5 bases). The CDR3 is 14 amino acids. V was clipped by 5 bases and J by 5 bases, with 15 bases between them. The germline V gene has CDR1 SGHTA and CDR2 FQGNSA. CDR3 sequence (DNA): TGTGCCAGCAGCGTCGCGGGCGTAGAGGAGACCCAGTACTTC. This codes for CASSVAGVEETQYF.

CDR3: CASSYPARVENEKLFF. Here the CDR3 DNA reads TGTGCCAGCAGTTACCCGGCAAGGGTGGAAAATGAAAAACTGTTTTTT. The chain links TRBV6-2 or TRBV6-3 to TRBJ1-4; D uncertain. Trimming cost V 2 bases and J 5 bases, with 15 bases left between them. CDR1 MNHEY and CDR2 SVGEGT come from the germline V gene. This CDR3 is built from 16 residues.

V is TRBV7-9 and J is TRBJ1-6, with TRBD1 matching over 7 bases. Trimming at V came to 5 bases and at J to 5 bases, leaving 3 bases not matched to a gene. Looked up from germline, CDR1 is SEHNR and CDR2 is FQNEAQ (reference sequence). This CDR3 is built from 14 residues. This CDR3 is CASSLDRDNSPLHF. In DNA, the CDR3 is TGTGCCAGCAGCCTCGACAGGGATAATTCACCCCTCCACTTT. The full variable domain, completed using reference TRBV7-9 and TRBJ1-6, is DTGVSQNPRHKITKRGQNVTFRCDPISEHNRLYWYRQTLGQGPEFLTYFQNEAQLEKSRLLSDRFSAERPKGSFSTLEIQRTEQGDSAMYLCASSLDRDNSPLHFGNGTRLTVT.

The V call is TRBV9, the J call TRBJ1-3, with 8 positions matching TRBD1. The CDR3 has 15 residues. Germline CDR1 SGDLS, CDR2 YYNGEE. V lost 5 bases, J lost 0 bases, and 4 bases stayed unmatched. This CDR3 is CASSEGQDSGNTIYF. CDR3 DNA sequence: TGTGCCAGCAGTGAGGGACAGGACTCTGGAAACACCATATATTTT.

This clone occurred once. The chain joins TRBV7-2 to TRBJ1-2; D is undetermined. With 4 bases removed from V and 8 bases from J, the gap between germline ends came to 14 bases. This CDR3 is built from 13 residues. CDR1 is SGHTA and CDR2 is FQGNSA in the germline V gene. The chain's CDR3 is CASSSRELGGYTF. The CDR3 DNA reads TGTGCCAGCAGCTCCCGGGAGCTGGGGGGCTACACCTTC.

This clone was observed once. This chain uses TRBV19 with TRBJ2-7, with TRBD1 as a possible D gene (8 bases). The CDR3 loop spans 16 amino acids. Germline V gives CDR1 LNHDA, CDR2 SQIVND (reference sequence). Trimming shortened V by 6 bases and J by 0 bases, and 18 bases separated the two germline ends. The DNA for the CDR3 is TGTGCCAGTAGCCAGGGGGCGGGGGTAAGCTCCTACGAGCAGTACTTC. It codes for CASSQGAGVSSYEQYF.

The rearrangement joins TRBV18 to TRBJ2-1; D might be TRBD2 (6 bases). The CDR3 covers 14 residues. Trimming removed 2 bases at V and 5 bases at J, with 10 bases between. The V gene's germline CDR1 is KGHSH and CDR2 LQKENI. The CDR3 spells CASSPGTSDNEQFF. CDR3 sequence (DNA): TGTGCCAGCTCACCAGGGACTTCCGACAATGAGCAGTTCTTC.

The rearrangement joins TRBV27 to TRBJ1-3, with 7 bases lining up with TRBD1. V was clipped by 8 bases and J by 2 bases; unmatched bases: 3. The CDR3 runs 13 residues. Germline V gene data show CDR1 as MNHEY and CDR2 as SMNVEV (reference sequence). The CDR3 nucleotides are TGTGCCAGCGGAACAGGGGCTGGAAACACCATATATTTT. It codes for CASGTGAGNTIYF.